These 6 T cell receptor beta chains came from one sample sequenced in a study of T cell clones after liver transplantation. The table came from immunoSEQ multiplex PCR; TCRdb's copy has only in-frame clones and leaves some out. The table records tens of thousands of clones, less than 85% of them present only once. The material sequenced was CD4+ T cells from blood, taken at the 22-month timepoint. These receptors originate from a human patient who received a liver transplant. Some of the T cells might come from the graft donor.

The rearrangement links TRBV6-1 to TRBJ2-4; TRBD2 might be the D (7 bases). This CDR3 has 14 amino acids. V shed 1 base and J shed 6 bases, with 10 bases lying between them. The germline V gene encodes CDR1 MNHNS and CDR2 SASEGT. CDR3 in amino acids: CASSEGGGGNIQYF. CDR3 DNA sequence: TGTGCCAGCAGTGAAGGGGGAGGGGGAAACATTCAGTACTTC.

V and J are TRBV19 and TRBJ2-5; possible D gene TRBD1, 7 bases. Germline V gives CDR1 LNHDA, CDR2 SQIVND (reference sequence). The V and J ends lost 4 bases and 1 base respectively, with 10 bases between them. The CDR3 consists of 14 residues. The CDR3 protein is CASSTGGSQETQYF. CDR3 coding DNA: TGTGCCAGTAGTACAGGGGGGAGCCAAGAGACCCAGTACTTC.

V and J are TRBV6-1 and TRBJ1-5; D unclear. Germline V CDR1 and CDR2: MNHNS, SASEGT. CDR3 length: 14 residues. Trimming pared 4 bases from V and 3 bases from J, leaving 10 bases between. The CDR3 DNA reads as TGTGCCAGCAGTGTCGGCGGGAACAATCAGCCCCAGCATTTT. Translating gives CASSVGGNNQPQHF.

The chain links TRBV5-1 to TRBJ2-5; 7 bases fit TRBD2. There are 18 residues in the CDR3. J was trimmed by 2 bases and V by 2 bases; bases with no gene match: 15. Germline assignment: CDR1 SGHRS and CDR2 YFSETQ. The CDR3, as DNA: TGCGCCAGCAGCTTTTCCCGGGGAGTGGGAGGGTTGCAAGAGACCCAGTACTTC. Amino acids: CASSFSRGVGGLQETQYF.

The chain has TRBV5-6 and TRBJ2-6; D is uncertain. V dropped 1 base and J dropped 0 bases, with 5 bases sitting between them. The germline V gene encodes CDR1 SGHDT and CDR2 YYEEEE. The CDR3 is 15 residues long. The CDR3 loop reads CASSLLGSGANVLTF. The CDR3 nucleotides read TGTGCCAGCAGCTTGCTGGGCTCTGGGGCCAACGTCCTGACTTTC.

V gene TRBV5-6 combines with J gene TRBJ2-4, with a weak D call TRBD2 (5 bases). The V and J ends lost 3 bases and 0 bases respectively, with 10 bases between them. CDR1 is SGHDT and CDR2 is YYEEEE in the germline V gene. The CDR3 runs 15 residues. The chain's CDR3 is CASSSDGGAKNIQYF. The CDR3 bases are TGTGCCAGCAGCTCCGACGGAGGAGCCAAAAACATTCAGTACTTC.